The subject of this entry is one TCR beta chain. V was pared by 2 bases and J by 2 bases, with 10 bases between. CDR3 length equals 14 residues. CDR1 and CDR2 (germline): KGHSH, LQKENI. This sample is drawn from a study of cytomegalovirus exposure and HLA in healthy donors. Study overall: The same platform was used for the roughly 120 validation repertoires as for the 666 first-cohort repertoires, as reported in a later analysis.

Using immunoSEQ multiplex PCR, the repertoire was profiled, and TCRdb retains in-frame clones only, with some absent. The table shows about 160,000 clones, with roughly 91% occurring only once. The sequenced sample consisted of PBMCs. This clonotype originated in a woman between 18 and 30 years old in good health and CMV-seropositive. The V call is TRBV18, the J call TRBJ2-7; D ambiguous. The chain's CDR3 is CASSPGPNTYEQYF. Written as DNA, the CDR3 is TGTGCCAGCTCACCAGGTCCCAACACCTACGAGCAGTACTTC.